The present T cell receptor (beta chain) was sequenced within a study of beta chain features in type 1 diabetes. Regarding the study as a whole: In all four CD4+ subsets, TCRB CDR3 length was significantly, moderately reduced in type 1 diabetes.

Trimming took off 4 bases at V and 5 bases at J, with 15 bases between the two ends. CDR3 length: 14 residues. From germline, CDR1 is SGHRS and CDR2 YFSETQ. Concerning this clone itself: Its antigen is not known.

cDNA synthesis used the whole RNA isolate, giving expressed TCRB sequences. Sequencing used immunoSEQ multiplex PCR; TCRdb keeps in-frame clones, though not all of them. Seen here are 50,000 or so clones, 35% to 50% observed once, and the top ten hold roughly 1.4%. This chain connects TRBV5-1 to TRBJ1-1, with D perhaps TRBD1 (5 bases). The source material was Tregs from blood. The TCR originated in a man aged 25-45 years with type 1 diabetes. CDR3 DNA sequence: TGCGCCAGCAGCCGCGAAGGGGATGGAACTGAAGCTTTCTTT. Protein product: CASSREGDGTEAFF.